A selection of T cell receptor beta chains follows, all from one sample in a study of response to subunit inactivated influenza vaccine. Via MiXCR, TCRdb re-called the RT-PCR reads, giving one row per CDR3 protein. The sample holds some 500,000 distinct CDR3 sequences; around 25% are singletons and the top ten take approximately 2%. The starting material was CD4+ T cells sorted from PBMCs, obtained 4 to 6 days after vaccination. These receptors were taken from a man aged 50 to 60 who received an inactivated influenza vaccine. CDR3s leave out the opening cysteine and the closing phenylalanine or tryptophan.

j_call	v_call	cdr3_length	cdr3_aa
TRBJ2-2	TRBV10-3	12	AIVGVVGTGELF
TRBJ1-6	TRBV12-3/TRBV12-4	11	ASSPSRNSPLH
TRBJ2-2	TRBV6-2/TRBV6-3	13	ASRTGPLNTGELF
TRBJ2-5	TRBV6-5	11	ASSYDRGKTQY
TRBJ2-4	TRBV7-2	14	ASSLVGRGAPNIQY
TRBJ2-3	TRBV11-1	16	ASSLLYRDRYSTDTQY
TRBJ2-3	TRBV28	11	ASGAGGTDTQY
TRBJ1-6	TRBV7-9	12	ASSSTTRESPLH
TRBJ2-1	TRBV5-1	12	ASSSKGSYNEQF
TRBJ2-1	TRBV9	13	ASSIGHTIYNEQF
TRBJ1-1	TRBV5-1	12	ASSLKGANTEAF
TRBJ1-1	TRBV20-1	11	SASGPANTEAF
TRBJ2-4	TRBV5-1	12	ACSLEDRKNIQY
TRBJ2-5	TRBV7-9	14	ASSPLRGLTQETQY
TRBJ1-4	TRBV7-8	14	ASSPHRDPRSEKLF
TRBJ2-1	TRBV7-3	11	ASSARGGDEQF
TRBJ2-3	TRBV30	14	AWSGGTGTFTDTQY
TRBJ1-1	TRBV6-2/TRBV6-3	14	ASSLPGQGANTEAF
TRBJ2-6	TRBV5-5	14	ASSLEGAPGANVLT
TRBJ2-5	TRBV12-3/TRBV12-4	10	ASRLSIETQY
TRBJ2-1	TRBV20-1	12	SAKRGGSYNEQF
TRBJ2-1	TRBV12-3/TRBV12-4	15	ASSLPPGTSLIGEQF
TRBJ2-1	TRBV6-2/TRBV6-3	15	ASSYEGGTIYYNEQF
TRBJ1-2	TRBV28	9	ASRDVHGYT
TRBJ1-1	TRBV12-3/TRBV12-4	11	ASSLRQNTEAF
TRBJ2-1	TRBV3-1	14	ASSQVRLAGHNEQF
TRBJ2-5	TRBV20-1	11	SARDSYQETQY
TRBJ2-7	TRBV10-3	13	AISDRDRSSYEQY
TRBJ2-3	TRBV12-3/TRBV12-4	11	ASSLARRDTQY
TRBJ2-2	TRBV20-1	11	SARTGTTGELF
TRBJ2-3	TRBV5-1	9	ASSIQDTQY